This T cell receptor beta chain was identified in a study of blood T cell repertoires in COVID-19. Overall study context: Collection of acute and convalescent COVID-19 samples took place in the United States, Italy and Spain. PBMCs, B-cell-depleted T cells, or T cells provided the cDNA or gDNA that made up the material.

This CDR3 spans 13 amino acids. V gave up 7 bases and J gave up 8 bases; unmatched junction bases: 8. From germline, CDR1 is SGHRS and CDR2 YFSETQ. Authors' methods: Reference gene primer amplification yielded estimated nucleated cell counts. The data were produced by immunoSEQ multiplex PCR, yet TCRdb's version contains in-frame clones alone and is incomplete. Clone size and V and J calls were adopted from that table, with D and trimming inferred from the DNA. The sample has around 250,000 clones, about nine tenths seen once. The clonotype originates from a woman aged 25 to 39 with active or convalescent COVID-19. Sequenced sample: peripheral blood. This rearrangement joins TRBV5-1 to TRBJ1-2; TRBD1 matches at 10 bases. Here the CDR3 reads CASAPGTGEGYTF. The CDR3 nucleotides are TGCGCCAGCGCCCCCGGGACAGGGGAAGGCTACACCTTC.